The 29 T cell receptor beta chains listed next were all sequenced from one sample in a study of T cells of healthy individuals. TCRdb analysed the 5' RACE reads with MiXCR anew, one entry per CDR3 protein. Found here are about 63,000 distinct CDR3 sequences, around 16% of them singletons; the top ten hold around 4.7%. The receptors stem from a human donor in good health.

V gene TRBV19 combines with J gene TRBJ2-4; 10 bases are shared with TRBD2. CDR1 and CDR2 from the germline V gene are LNHDA and SQIVND (reference sequence). J lost 13 bases, V lost 5 bases, and 20 bases had no gene match. The CDR3 length is 17 residues. The CDR3 nucleotides read TGTGCCAGTAGTCCTCCGGGACTAGCGAGCTCCTACAATGAGCAGTACTTC. Translating it yields CASSPPGLASSYNEQYF.

This clonotype was detected many times. This chain joins TRBV7-2 and TRBJ2-5; D possibly corresponds to TRBD2 (6 bases). The V gene lost 5 bases and the J gene lost 5 bases, with 15 bases spanning the gap. The CDR3 covers 14 residues. Germline CDR1 and CDR2: SGHTA and FQGNSA. The DNA for the CDR3 is TGTGCCAGCAGCCCCCCGGGGGAACAGGAGACCCAGTACTTC. The encoded protein is CASSPPGEQETQYF.

This clonotype was observed a few times. The rearrangement joins TRBV11-2 to TRBJ2-3, with 8 bases that match TRBD2. Germline CDR1 SGHAT, CDR2 FQNNGV. The trim removed 2 bases at V and 6 bases at J, leaving 16 bases unmatched. The CDR3 consists of 18 residues. CDR3 DNA sequence: TGTGCCAGCAGCTTAAGGTTCGGGGGGGCAACTCCCCAGGATACGCAGTATTTT. Its protein is CASSLRFGGATPQDTQYF.

Notes on this clonotype: A much larger clonotype is one base distant, so this may be a read error. The chain uses TRBV12-3 or TRBV12-4 and TRBJ2-3; D may be TRBD1 or TRBD2 (7 bases each). The length of the CDR3 is 15 residues. CDR3 region: CANSLWTGGGDTQYF. The CDR3 DNA is TGTGCCAACAGTCTCTGGACAGGCGGGGGAGATACGCAGTATTTT.

This clonotype occurred many times. The rearrangement links TRBV5-1 to TRBJ1-5; 7 positions agree with TRBD1. Losses at the gene ends were 0 bases for V and 4 bases for J; bases not matched to a gene: 4. The V gene's germline CDR1 is SGHRS and CDR2 YFSETQ. CDR3 length equals 15 residues. Here the CDR3 DNA reads TGCGCCAGCAGCTTGGAAGGACAGGTAAATCAGCCCCAGCATTTT. This codes for CASSLEGQVNQPQHF.

This clonotype was seen a few times. The chain couples TRBV2 to TRBJ2-7; D possibly corresponds to TRBD2 (6 bases). The CDR3 extends over 16 amino acids. Germline-derived CDR1 and CDR2 are SNHLY and FYNNEI. Trimming took 0 bases from V and 4 from J, leaving 16 bases between them. The CDR3, as DNA: TGTGCCAGCAGTGAAGCCACCGGTAGCGGAACATACGAGCAGTACTTC. As protein: CASSEATGSGTYEQYF.

This clonotype came up many times. This chain connects TRBV7-9 to TRBJ1-6; D might be TRBD1 (6 bases). The germline V gene has CDR1 SEHNR and CDR2 FQNEAQ (reference sequence). This CDR3 contains 15 residues. Deletions cut 5 bases from V and 7 bases from J, with 15 bases between. CDR3 region: CASSPSRGLNSPLHF. In nucleotides, the CDR3 is TGTGCCAGCAGCCCGAGCAGGGGACTCAATTCACCCCTCCACTTT.

This clonotype occurred many times. The chain has TRBV27 and TRBJ2-5; 8 bases match TRBD2. This CDR3 has 14 amino acids. J lost 1 base, V lost 4 bases, and 2 bases had no gene match. Germline V gene sequence: CDR1 MNHEY, CDR2 SMNVEV (reference sequence). CDR3 amino acids: CASSSGGPQETQYF. Here the CDR3 DNA reads TGTGCCAGCAGTTCGGGGGGGCCCCAAGAGACCCAGTACTTC.

This clonotype was detected many times. The chain carries TRBV3-1 and TRBJ1-5, with D uncertain. The CDR3 has 12 residues. With 1 base removed from V and 5 bases from J, the gap between germline ends came to 3 bases. Germline V lookup: CDR1 LGHDT, CDR2 YNNKEL (reference sequence). CDR3 amino acids: CASSQGYQPQHF. Here the CDR3 DNA reads TGTGCCAGCAGCCAAGGGTATCAGCCCCAGCATTTT.

This clonotype was counted a few times. The chain links TRBV3-1 to TRBJ2-1; a possible D gene is TRBD2 (6 bases). V lost 1 base to trimming and J lost 9 bases, with 10 bases between them. In germline, CDR1 is LGHDT, CDR2 YNNKEL (reference sequence). This CDR3 contains 13 residues. The CDR3 spells CASSQAGDGEQFF. Here the CDR3 DNA reads TGTGCCAGCAGCCAAGCGGGGGACGGTGAGCAGTTCTTC.

This clonotype has only one observation. The chain employs TRBV12-3 or TRBV12-4 and TRBJ2-5; D remains ambiguous. The CDR3 consists of 14 residues. V shed 3 bases and J shed 7 bases, with 15 bases lying between them. As DNA, the CDR3 is TGTGCCAGCAGTTTTCCTGGGGTAGCTGGGACCCAGTACTTC. This codes for CASSFPGVAGTQYF.

This clonotype was seen repeatedly, ten times or more. The chain couples TRBV5-5 to TRBJ1-1; D is unclear. Germline V gene lookup returns CDR1 SGHKS and CDR2 YYEKEE (reference sequence). This CDR3 comprises 14 residues. Trimming shortened V by 2 bases and J by 0 bases, and 8 bases separated the two germline ends. The CDR3 DNA is TGTGCCAGCAGCTTTCTACAGTTGAACACTGAAGCTTTCTTT. This codes for CASSFLQLNTEAFF.

The V gene is TRBV4-1, the J gene TRBJ2-7; D tentatively reads TRBD1 or TRBD2 (7 bases each). The CDR3 runs to 20 residues. Trimming took off 0 bases at V and 0 bases at J, with 24 bases between the two ends. Looked up from germline, CDR1 is MGHRA and CDR2 is YSYEKL. The CDR3 nucleotides read TGCGCCAGCAGCCAAGATTGGGCCGGCAGGGGGGGATTTAGCTCCTACGAGCAGTACTTC. This codes for CASSQDWAGRGGFSSYEQYF.

The genes are TRBV29-1 and TRBJ2-3, with TRBD2 matching over 11 bases. In germline, CDR1 is SQVTM, CDR2 ANQGSEA. Germline trimming cut 6 bases from V and 2 bases from J; bases unmatched to any gene: 7. This CDR3 comprises 15 residues. The CDR3 here is CSVSLAGGFTDTQYF. CDR3 nucleotide sequence: TGCAGCGTCTCCCTAGCGGGGGGTTTCACAGATACGCAGTATTTT.

This clonotype was found many times. The chain has TRBV7-9 and TRBJ2-1; D not resolved. Germline-derived CDR1 and CDR2 are SEHNR and FQNEAQ (reference sequence). The CDR3 extends over 13 amino acids. The V end was cut by 3 bases, the J end by 9 bases, with 12 bases between. This CDR3 reads CASSFSMPAEQFF. The CDR3 coding sequence is TGTGCCAGCAGCTTTAGCATGCCCGCTGAGCAGTTCTTC.

This clonotype was found many times. This sequence joins TRBV12-3 or TRBV12-4 and TRBJ1-4; D gene uncertain. Trimming took 6 bases from V and 8 from J, leaving 19 bases between them. This CDR3 comprises 15 residues. The CDR3 DNA reads TGTGCCAGCAGCCCATCAGGAGGCATATTCGAAAAACTGTTTTTT. Amino acids: CASSPSGGIFEKLFF.

At least ten counts were recorded for this clonotype. This chain joins TRBV28 and TRBJ2-7, with D perhaps TRBD1 or TRBD2 (5 bases each). CDR3 length: 13 residues. Germline V lookup: CDR1 MDHEN, CDR2 SYDVKM. Trimming shortened V by 10 bases and J by 0 bases, and 13 bases separated the two germline ends. The CDR3 DNA sequence: TGTGCCATCTTAGGGGACGGCTCCTACGAGCAGTACTTC. This translates into CAILGDGSYEQYF.

In this sample, this clonotype turned up a few times. For the CDR3, the DNA is TGCGCCAGCAGCCAGGACCCAGGGGGGAACTATGGCTACACCTTC. Its protein product is CASSQDPGGNYGYTF. This chain links TRBV4-1 with TRBJ1-2; the match to TRBD1 covers 7 bases. The trim removed 3 bases at V and 2 bases at J, leaving 6 bases unmatched. Germline V gene sequence: CDR1 MGHRA, CDR2 YSYEKL. The CDR3 is made up of 15 amino acids.

This clonotype was recorded at least ten times. The V call is TRBV7-2, the J call TRBJ2-5; 9 bases map to TRBD1. Looked up from germline, CDR1 is SGHTA and CDR2 is FQGNSA. Losses at the gene ends were 4 bases for V and 4 bases for J; bases not matched to a gene: 13. The CDR3 runs 17 residues. DNA for the CDR3: TGTGCCAGCAGCTCCCCTATACTACAGGGGGCCGGAGAGACCCAGTACTTC. It yields the protein CASSSPILQGAGETQYF.

This clonotype was seen many times. The CDR3 loop is CASTGLADRTDTQYF. CDR3 sequence (DNA): TGTGCCAGCACAGGACTAGCGGACCGCACAGATACGCAGTATTTT. This rearrangement joins TRBV6-2 or TRBV6-3 to TRBJ2-3, with 10 bases fitting TRBD2. J gave up 1 base and V 7 bases, and 5 bases lay outside the gene matches. Germline CDR1 reads MNHEY; CDR2 reads SVGEGT. The CDR3 consists of 15 residues.

This clonotype was seen many times. The genes are TRBV6-6 and TRBJ1-5; D possibly corresponds to TRBD1 (5 bases). This CDR3 is 15 amino acids long. Germline V lookup: CDR1 MNHNY, CDR2 SVGAGI (reference sequence). Trimming took off 5 bases at V and 4 bases at J, with 15 bases between the two ends. The CDR3 is CASSPTNGGNQPQHF. The DNA of the CDR3 is TGTGCCAGCAGTCCGACGAACGGGGGAAATCAGCCCCAGCATTTT.

This clonotype came up many times. The CDR3 sequence: CASSLGLARAGEQFF. The CDR3 DNA follows: TGTGCCAGCAGCTTAGGACTAGCGAGAGCCGGTGAGCAGTTCTTC. This chain connects TRBV11-2 to TRBJ2-1, with TRBD2 matching 8 bases. The CDR3 is 15 amino acids. V was pared by 1 base and J by 9 bases, with 8 bases of the junction left unmatched. CDR1 is SGHAT, CDR2 FQNNGV, per germline.

This chain uses TRBV20-1 with TRBJ2-5; D is perhaps TRBD2 (6 bases). This CDR3 contains 15 residues. Germline-derived CDR1 and CDR2 are DFQATT and SNEGSKA (reference sequence). The V gene lost 5 bases and the J gene lost 5 bases, with 21 bases spanning the gap. The CDR3 DNA follows: TGCAGTGCTTCCCTTGGGACGGGAGCTGGGGAGACCCAGTACTTC. It translates to CSASLGTGAGETQYF.

This clonotype was counted at least ten times. The rearrangement joins TRBV6-2 or TRBV6-3 to TRBJ2-6, with 7 nucleotides matching TRBD1. Germline trimming cut 6 bases from V and 1 base from J; bases unmatched to any gene: 0. Germline V CDR1 and CDR2: MNHEY, SVGEGT. This CDR3 is 14 amino acids long. The CDR3 sequence: CASRDRSGANVLTF. In nucleotides, the CDR3 is TGTGCCAGCAGGGACAGGTCTGGGGCCAACGTCCTGACTTTC.

This clonotype showed up just a few times. This rearrangement joins TRBV7-9 to TRBJ1-5, with TRBD1 as a possible D gene (5 bases). Germline loops: CDR1 SEHNR, CDR2 FQNEAQ (reference sequence). This CDR3 comprises 15 residues. V was trimmed by 5 bases and J by 2 bases, leaving 13 bases between them. The CDR3 reads CASSPRGGGNQPQHF. CDR3 in DNA: TGTGCCAGCAGCCCCCGGGGGGGTGGCAATCAGCCCCAGCATTTT.

This clonotype was seen at least ten times. V usage is TRBV3-1 and J usage is TRBJ1-5; D might be TRBD1 (6 bases). This CDR3 contains 18 residues. V lost 0 bases and J lost 0, with 15 bases in between. Per germline, CDR1 LGHDT and CDR2 YNNKEL (reference sequence). The CDR3 coding sequence is TGTGCCAGCAGCCAAGATTTGGGAGGGGGATATAGCAATCAGCCCCAGCATTTT. Its protein product is CASSQDLGGGYSNQPQHF.

This clonotype was seen a few times. The rearrangement links TRBV5-6 to TRBJ1-2; weak D call: TRBD1 (5 bases). Trimming removed 6 bases from V and 3 bases from J, with 15 bases in between. The CDR3 consists of 14 residues. Germline V gene sequence: CDR1 SGHDT, CDR2 YYEEEE. For the CDR3, the DNA is TGTGCCAGCACCCCAACGGGGGTTTACTATGGCTACACCTTC. Protein: CASTPTGVYYGYTF.

V is TRBV10-3 and J is TRBJ1-6; 9 bases map to TRBD1. V shed 6 bases and J 7 bases; nucleotides not matched to a gene: 1. CDR1 is ENHRY, CDR2 SYGVKD, per germline. The CDR3 sequence is 13 residues long. The DNA for the CDR3 is TGTGCCATCAGCGGGACAGGGAATTCACCCCTCCACTTT. It specifies CAISGTGNSPLHF.

This clonotype appeared many times. The V and J genes are TRBV20-1 and TRBJ2-1; 10 nucleotides match TRBD2. Trimming removed 4 bases from V and 3 bases from J; junction bases left unmatched: 12. The CDR3 sequence is 17 residues long. The germline gives CDR1 DFQATT, CDR2 SNEGSKA (reference sequence). CDR3 nucleotides: TGCAGTGCTACCCCCCGAGCGGGAGGGAACATCTACAATGAGCAGTTCTTC. It translates to CSATPRAGGNIYNEQFF.